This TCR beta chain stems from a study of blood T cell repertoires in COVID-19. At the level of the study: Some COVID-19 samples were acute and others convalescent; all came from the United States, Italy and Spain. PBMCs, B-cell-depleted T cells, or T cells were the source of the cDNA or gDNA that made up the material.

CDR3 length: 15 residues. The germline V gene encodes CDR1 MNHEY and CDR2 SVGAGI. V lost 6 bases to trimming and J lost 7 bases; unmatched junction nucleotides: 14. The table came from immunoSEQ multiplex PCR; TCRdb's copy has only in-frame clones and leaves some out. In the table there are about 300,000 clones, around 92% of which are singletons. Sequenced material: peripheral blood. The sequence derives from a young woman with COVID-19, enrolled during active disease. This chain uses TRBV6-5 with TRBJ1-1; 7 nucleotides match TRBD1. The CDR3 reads CASRGLAWQGGEAFF. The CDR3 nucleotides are TGTGCCAGCAGAGGATTAGCGTGGCAGGGGGGTGAAGCTTTCTTT.